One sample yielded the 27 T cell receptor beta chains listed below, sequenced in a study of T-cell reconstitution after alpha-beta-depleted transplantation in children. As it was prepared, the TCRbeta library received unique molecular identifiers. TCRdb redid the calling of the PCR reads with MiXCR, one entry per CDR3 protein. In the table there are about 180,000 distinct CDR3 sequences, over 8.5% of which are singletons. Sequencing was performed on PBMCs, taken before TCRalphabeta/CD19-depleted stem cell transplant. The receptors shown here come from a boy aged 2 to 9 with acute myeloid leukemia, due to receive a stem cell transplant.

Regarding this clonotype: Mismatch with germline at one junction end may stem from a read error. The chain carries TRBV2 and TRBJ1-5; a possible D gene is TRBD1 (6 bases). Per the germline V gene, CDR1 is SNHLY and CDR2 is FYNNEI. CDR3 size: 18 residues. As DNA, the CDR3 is TGTGCCTGCAGTTCCGTTGGGCGGGGGCTCAATAGCAATCAGCCCCAGCATTTT. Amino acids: CACSSVGRGLNSNQPQHF. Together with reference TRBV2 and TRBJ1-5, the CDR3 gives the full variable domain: EPEVTQTPSHQVTQMGQEVILRCVPISNHLYFYWYRQILGQKVEFLVSFYNNEISEKSEIFDDQFSVERPDGSNFTLKIRSTKLEDSAMYFCACSSVGRGLNSNQPQHFGDGTRLSIL.

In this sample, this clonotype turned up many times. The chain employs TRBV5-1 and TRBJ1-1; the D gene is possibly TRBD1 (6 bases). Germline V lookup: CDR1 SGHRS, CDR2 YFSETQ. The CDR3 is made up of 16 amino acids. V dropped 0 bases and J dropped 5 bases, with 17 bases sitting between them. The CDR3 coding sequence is TGCGCCAGCAGCTTGGTCTATCGGGGGCAGGGGACTGAAGCTTTCTTT. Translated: CASSLVYRGQGTEAFF.

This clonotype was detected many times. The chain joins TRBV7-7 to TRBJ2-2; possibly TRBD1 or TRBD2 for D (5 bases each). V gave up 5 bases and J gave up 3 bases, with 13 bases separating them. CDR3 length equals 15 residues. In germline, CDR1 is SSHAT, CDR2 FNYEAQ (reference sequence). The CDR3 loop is CASSPTGAYTGELFF. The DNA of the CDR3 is TGTGCCAGCAGCCCCACCGGGGCCTACACCGGGGAGCTGTTTTTT.

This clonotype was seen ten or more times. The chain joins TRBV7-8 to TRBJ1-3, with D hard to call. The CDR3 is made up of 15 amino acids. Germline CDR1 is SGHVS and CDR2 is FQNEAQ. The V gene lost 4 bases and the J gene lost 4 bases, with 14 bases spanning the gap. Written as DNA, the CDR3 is TGTGCCAGCAGCTCCCAGTCTCTTATCGGAAACACCATATATTTT. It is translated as CASSSQSLIGNTIYF.

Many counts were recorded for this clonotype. CDR3: CASSLGRGRNEQYF. CDR3 sequence (DNA): TGTGCCAGCAGCTTAGGCAGGGGGCGGAACGAGCAGTACTTC. The chain is built from TRBV13 and TRBJ2-7; 8 bases map to TRBD1. J was trimmed by 5 bases and V by 0 bases; bases with no gene match: 3. The CDR3 covers 14 residues. Germline CDR1 reads PRHDT; CDR2 reads FYEKMQ (reference sequence). The complete variable domain, with remaining parts taken from reference TRBV13 and TRBJ2-7, reads AAGVIQSPRHLIKEKRETATLKCYPIPRHDTVYWYQQGPGQDPQFLISFYEKMQSDKGSIPDRFSAQQFSDYHSELNMSSLELGDSALYFCASSLGRGRNEQYFGPGTRLTVT.

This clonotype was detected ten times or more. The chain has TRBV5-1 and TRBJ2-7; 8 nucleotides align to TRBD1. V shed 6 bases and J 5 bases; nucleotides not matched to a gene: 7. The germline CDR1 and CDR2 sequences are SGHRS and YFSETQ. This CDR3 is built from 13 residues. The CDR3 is CASTQGALHEQYF. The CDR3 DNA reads TGCGCCAGCACCCAGGGGGCGCTACACGAGCAGTACTTC.

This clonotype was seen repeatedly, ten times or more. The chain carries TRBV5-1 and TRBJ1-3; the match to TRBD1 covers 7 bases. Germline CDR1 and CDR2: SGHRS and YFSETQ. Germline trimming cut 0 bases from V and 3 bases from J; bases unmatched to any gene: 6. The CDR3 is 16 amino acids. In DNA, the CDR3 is TGCGCCAGCAGCTTGGGGGGACAGACCAATGGAAACACCATATATTTT. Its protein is CASSLGGQTNGNTIYF.

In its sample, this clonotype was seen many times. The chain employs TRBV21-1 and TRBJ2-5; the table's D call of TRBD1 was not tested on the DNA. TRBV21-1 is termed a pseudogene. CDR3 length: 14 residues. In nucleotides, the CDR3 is TGTGCCAGCGGACCGGGACAGCGCCAAGAGACCCAGTACTTC. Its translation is CASGPGQRQETQYF.

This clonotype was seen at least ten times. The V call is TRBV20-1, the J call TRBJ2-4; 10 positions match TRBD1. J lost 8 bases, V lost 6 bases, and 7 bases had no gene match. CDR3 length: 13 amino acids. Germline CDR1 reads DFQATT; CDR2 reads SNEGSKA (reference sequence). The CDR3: CSAYRDRGDIQYF. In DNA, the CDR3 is TGCAGTGCATACCGGGACAGGGGAGACATTCAGTACTTC.

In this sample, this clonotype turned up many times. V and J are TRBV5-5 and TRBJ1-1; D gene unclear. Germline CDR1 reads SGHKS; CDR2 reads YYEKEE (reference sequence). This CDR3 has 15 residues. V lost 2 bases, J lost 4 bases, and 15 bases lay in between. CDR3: CASSFYTAGRTEAFF. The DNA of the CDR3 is TGTGCCAGCAGCTTTTATACCGCCGGGCGCACTGAAGCTTTCTTT.

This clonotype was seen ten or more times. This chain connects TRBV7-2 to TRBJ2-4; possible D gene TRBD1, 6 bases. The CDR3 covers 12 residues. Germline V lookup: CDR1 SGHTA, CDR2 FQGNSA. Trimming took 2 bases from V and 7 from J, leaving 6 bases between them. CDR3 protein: CASSLQGNIQYF. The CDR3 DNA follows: TGTGCCAGCAGCTTACAGGGGAACATTCAGTACTTC.

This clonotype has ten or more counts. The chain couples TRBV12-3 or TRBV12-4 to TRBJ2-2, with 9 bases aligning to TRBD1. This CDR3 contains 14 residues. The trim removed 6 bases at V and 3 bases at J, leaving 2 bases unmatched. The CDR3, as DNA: TGTGCCAGCAGGCGGACAGGGGACACCGGGGAGCTGTTTTTT. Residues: CASRRTGDTGELFF.

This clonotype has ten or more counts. The CDR3 DNA follows: TGTGCCAGCAGCCAGGGGTTAGCGGCGGGGGCTACGTGGGAGACCCAGTACTTC. As protein: CASSQGLAAGATWETQYF. V is TRBV3-1 and J is TRBJ2-5; D might be TRBD2 (7 bases). The V gene lost 3 bases and the J gene lost 5 bases, with 25 bases spanning the gap. CDR1 is LGHDT and CDR2 is YNNKEL in the germline V gene (reference sequence). The CDR3 totals 18 residues.

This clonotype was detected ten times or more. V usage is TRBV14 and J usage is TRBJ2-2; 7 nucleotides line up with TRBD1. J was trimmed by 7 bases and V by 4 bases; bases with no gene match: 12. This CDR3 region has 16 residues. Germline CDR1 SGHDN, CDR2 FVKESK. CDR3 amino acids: CASSRARTGASGELFF. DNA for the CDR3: TGTGCCAGCAGCCGAGCACGAACAGGGGCAAGCGGGGAGCTGTTTTTT.

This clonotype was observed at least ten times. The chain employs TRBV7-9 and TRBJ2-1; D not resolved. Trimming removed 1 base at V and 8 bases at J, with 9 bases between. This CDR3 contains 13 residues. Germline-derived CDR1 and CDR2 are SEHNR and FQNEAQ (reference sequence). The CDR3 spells CASSLDLEDEQFF. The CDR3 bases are TGTGCCAGCAGCTTAGATCTAGAAGATGAGCAGTTCTTC.

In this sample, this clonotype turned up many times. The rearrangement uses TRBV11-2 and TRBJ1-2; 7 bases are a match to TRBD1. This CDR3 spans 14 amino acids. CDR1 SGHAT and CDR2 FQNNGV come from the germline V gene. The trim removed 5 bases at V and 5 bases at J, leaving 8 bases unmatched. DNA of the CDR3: TGTGCCAGCAGCCTGATGACAGGGAAATATGGCTACACCTTC. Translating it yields CASSLMTGKYGYTF.

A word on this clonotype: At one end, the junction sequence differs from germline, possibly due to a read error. The CDR3, as DNA: TGCGCCATCAGCTCCAGCCCAAATGAGCAGTTCTTC. Protein product: CAISSSPNEQFF. J is TRBJ2-1 and V is TRBV5-1; D gene ambiguous. The germline gives CDR1 SGHRS, CDR2 YFSETQ. The CDR3 loop spans 12 amino acids.

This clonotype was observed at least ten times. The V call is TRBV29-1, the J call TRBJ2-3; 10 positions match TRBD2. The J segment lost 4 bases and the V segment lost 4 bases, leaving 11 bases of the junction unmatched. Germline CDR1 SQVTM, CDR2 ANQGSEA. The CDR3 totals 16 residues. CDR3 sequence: CSVVRLAGDRADTQYF. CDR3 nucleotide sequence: TGCAGCGTTGTAAGGCTAGCGGGAGACCGGGCAGATACGCAGTATTTT.

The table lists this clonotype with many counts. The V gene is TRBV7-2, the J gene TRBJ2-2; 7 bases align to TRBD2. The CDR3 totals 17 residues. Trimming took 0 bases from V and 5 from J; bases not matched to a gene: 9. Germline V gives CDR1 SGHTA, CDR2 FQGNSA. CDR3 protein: CASSLASGPQWTGELFF. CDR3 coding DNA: TGTGCCAGCAGCTTAGCTAGCGGGCCTCAATGGACCGGGGAGCTGTTTTTT.

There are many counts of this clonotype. The CDR3 nucleotides read TGCGCCAGCAGCTTGGCGGACTACAATGAGCAGTTCTTC. Its translation: CASSLADYNEQFF. The chain recombines TRBV5-1 with TRBJ2-1, with unresolved D. Looked up from germline, CDR1 is SGHRS and CDR2 is YFSETQ. The CDR3 length is 13 residues. V lost 0 bases, J lost 3 bases, and 4 bases lay in between.

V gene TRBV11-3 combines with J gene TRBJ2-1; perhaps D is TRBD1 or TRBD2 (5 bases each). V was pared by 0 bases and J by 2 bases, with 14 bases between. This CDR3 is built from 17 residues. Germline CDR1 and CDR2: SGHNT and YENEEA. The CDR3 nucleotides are TGTGCCAGCAGCTTAGATGGGTTTTTGGGACCCTACAATGAGCAGTTCTTC. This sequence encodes CASSLDGFLGPYNEQFF.

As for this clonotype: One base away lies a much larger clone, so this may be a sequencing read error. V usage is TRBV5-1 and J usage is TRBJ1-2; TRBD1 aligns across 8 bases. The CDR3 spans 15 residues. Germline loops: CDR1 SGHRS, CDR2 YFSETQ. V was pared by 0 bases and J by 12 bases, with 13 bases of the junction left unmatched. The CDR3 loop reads CASSLASAGGDGDTF. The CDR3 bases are TGCGCCAGCAGCTTGGCCTCGGCAGGGGGCGACGGCGACACCTTC.

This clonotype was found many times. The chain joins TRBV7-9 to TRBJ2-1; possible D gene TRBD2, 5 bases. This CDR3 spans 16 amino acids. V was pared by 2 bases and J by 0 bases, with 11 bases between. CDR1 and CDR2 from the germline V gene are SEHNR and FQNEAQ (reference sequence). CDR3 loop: CASSLFVGGSYNEQFF. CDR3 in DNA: TGTGCCAGCAGCTTATTTGTCGGAGGCTCCTACAATGAGCAGTTCTTC.

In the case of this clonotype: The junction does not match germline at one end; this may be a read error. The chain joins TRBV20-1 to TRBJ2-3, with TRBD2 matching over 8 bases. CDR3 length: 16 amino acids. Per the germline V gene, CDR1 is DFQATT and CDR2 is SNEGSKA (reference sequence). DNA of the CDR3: TGCAGTACTAGAGAGTGGGTAGCGGGAAGGTCAGATACGCAATATTTT. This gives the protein CSTREWVAGRSDTQYF.

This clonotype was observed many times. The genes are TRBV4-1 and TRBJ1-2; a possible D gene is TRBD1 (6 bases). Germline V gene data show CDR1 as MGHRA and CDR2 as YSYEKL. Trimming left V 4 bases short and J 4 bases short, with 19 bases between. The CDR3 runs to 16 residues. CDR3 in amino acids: CASSRPRDTLLYGYTF. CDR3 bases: TGCGCCAGCAGCCGGCCCCGGGACACACTTCTCTATGGCTACACCTTC.

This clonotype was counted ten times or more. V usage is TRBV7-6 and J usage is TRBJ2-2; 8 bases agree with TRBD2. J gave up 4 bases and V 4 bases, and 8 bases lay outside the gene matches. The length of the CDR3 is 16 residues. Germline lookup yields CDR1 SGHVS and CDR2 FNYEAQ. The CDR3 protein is CASSSQPSGPTGELFF. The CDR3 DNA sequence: TGTGCCAGCAGCTCCCAGCCTAGCGGGCCCACCGGGGAGCTGTTTTTT.

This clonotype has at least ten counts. The CDR3 sequence: CASSVGQQYGYTF. The CDR3 DNA sequence: TGTGCCAGCAGCGTGGGACAGCAATATGGCTACACCTTC. The V gene is TRBV5-4, the J gene TRBJ1-2; TRBD1 matches 7 bases. The CDR3 spans 13 residues. The ends lost 4 bases at V and 5 bases at J; junction bases unmatched: 5. Germline CDR1 reads SGHNT; CDR2 reads YYREEE (reference sequence).